One sample yielded the 8 T cell receptor beta chains listed below, sequenced in a study of response to subunit inactivated influenza vaccine. TCRdb re-analysed the RT-PCR reads in MiXCR, keeping a single row per CDR3 protein. The data show a few hundred thousand distinct CDR3 sequences, about 10% seen once. This sample also appeared in a second study, on T cells expressing NK-cell markers. From that report: Production of TCR beta cDNA relied on 5'RACE template switching with UMIs.

The sequencing here drew on PBMCs from blood, taken on the day of vaccination. These receptors were obtained from a man aged 45 to 65 who received an inactivated influenza vaccine.

This clonotype was detected a few times. The chain couples TRBV11-1 to TRBJ2-3, with TRBD1 identical over 9 bases. CDR1 is SGHAT, CDR2 FQDESV, per germline (reference sequence). J was trimmed by 0 bases and V by 6 bases; bases with no gene match: 13. CDR3 length: 18 residues. CDR3 amino acids: CASSPNFGTGSSTDTQYF. The CDR3 DNA reads as TGTGCCAGCAGTCCTAACTTCGGGACAGGGTCTAGCACAGATACGCAGTATTTT.

This clonotype came up a few times. The chain has TRBV5-5 and TRBJ1-5; TRBD1 matches at 9 bases. Germline V gene data show CDR1 as SGHKS and CDR2 as YYEKEE (reference sequence). CDR3 length: 15 residues. The V segment lost 4 bases and the J segment 5 bases; nucleotides outside the gene matches: 7. The CDR3 DNA is TGTGCCAGCAGCCTAGGGACAGGGCCTTATCAGCCCCAGCATTTT. Translation gives CASSLGTGPYQPQHF.

This clonotype appeared a few times. V is TRBV4-1 and J is TRBJ2-3; D perhaps matches TRBD1 (6 bases). CDR3 length: 15 residues. Trimming took 0 bases from V and 0 from J, leaving 7 bases between them. Germline CDR1 reads MGHRA; CDR2 reads YSYEKL. The CDR3 is CASSQEGGSTDTQYF. The CDR3 DNA is TGCGCCAGCAGCCAAGAAGGGGGTAGCACAGATACGCAGTATTTT.

This clonotype was seen only a few times. This sequence joins TRBV7-9 and TRBJ1-2, with unresolved D. Germline V gene lookup returns CDR1 SEHNR and CDR2 FQNEAQ (reference sequence). V was cut by 5 bases and J by 4 bases, with 8 bases left in between. This CDR3 region has 12 residues. The CDR3 loop is CASSAIFYGYTF. CDR3 sequence (DNA): TGTGCCAGCAGCGCTATATTCTATGGCTACACCTTC.

The chain joins TRBV29-1 to TRBJ1-1; D ambiguous. The CDR3 sequence is 14 residues long. Looked up from germline, CDR1 is SQVTM and CDR2 is ANQGSEA. Trimming left V 8 bases short and J 1 base short, with 17 bases between. The CDR3 region is CSILFGSTNTEAFF. The CDR3 DNA follows: TGCAGCATCCTGTTCGGCAGTACGAACACTGAAGCTTTCTTT.

This clonotype was observed a handful of times. This chain connects TRBV18 to TRBJ1-1; the D gene is possibly TRBD1 (5 bases). CDR1 KGHSH and CDR2 LQKENI come from the germline V gene. The CDR3 runs to 17 residues. Deletions cut 3 bases from V and 1 base from J, with 18 bases between. The CDR3 here is CASSPRTQTRGNTEAFF. CDR3 sequence (DNA): TGTGCCAGCTCACCCCGAACTCAGACAAGGGGGAACACTGAAGCTTTCTTT.

This clonotype was recorded at least ten times. The chain couples TRBV29-1 to TRBJ1-1; weak D call: TRBD1 (5 bases). This CDR3 region has 13 residues. Germline V gene lookup returns CDR1 SQVTM and CDR2 ANQGSEA. Trimming stripped 3 bases from V and 6 bases from J, with 14 bases between. The CDR3: CSVELTQGSEAFF. The CDR3 bases are TGCAGCGTTGAGCTGACGCAGGGCTCTGAAGCTTTCTTT.

The V gene is TRBV15, the J gene TRBJ2-3; either TRBD1 or TRBD2 may fit D (6 bases each). Germline V lookup: CDR1 LNHNV, CDR2 YYDKDF (reference sequence). V was clipped by 8 bases and J by 1 base, with 16 bases between them. The CDR3 spans 15 residues. This CDR3 is CATRDGGRGTDTQYF. Written as DNA, the CDR3 is TGTGCCACCCGAGATGGGGGGCGCGGCACAGATACGCAGTATTTT.